This entry features one T cell receptor (beta chain) sequence. This entry is derived from a study of blood T cell repertoires in COVID-19. The CDR3 is made up of 14 amino acids. Germline CDR1 is LGHDT and CDR2 is YNNKEL (reference sequence). Trimming took off 1 base at V and 7 bases at J, with 10 bases between the two ends. Assignments of participants to cohorts depended upon their own reported clinical history. Here immunoSEQ multiplex PCR was the method, and the copy in TCRdb shows in-frame clones only, minus some. The data contain 150,000 to 200,000 clones, over 80% of them singletons. The chain couples TRBV3-1 (or the pseudogene TRBV3-2) to TRBJ1-4; weak D call: TRBD1 (5 bases). Sequenced sample: PBMCs or T cells enriched from blood (not recorded which). This receptor was identified in a woman aged 50 to 60 who had recovered from COVID-19. The CDR3, as DNA: TGTGCCAGCAGCCAAGCGGGGGACGGTGAAAAACTGTTTTTT. This encodes CASSQAGDGEKLFF.